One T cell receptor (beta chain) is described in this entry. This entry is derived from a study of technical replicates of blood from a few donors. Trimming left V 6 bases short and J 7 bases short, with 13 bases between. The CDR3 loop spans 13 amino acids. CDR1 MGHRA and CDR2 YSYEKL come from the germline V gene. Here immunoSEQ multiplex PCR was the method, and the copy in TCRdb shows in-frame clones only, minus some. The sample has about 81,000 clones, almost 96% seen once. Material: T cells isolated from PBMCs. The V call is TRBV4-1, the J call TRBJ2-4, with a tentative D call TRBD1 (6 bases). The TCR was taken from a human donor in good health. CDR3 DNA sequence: TGCGCCAGCAGTACCAGGGGTCTCAACATTCAGTACTTC. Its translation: CASSTRGLNIQYF.